This is a list of T cell receptor beta chains from one sample in a study of blood T cell repertoires in COVID-19. The data were produced by immunoSEQ multiplex PCR, yet TCRdb's version contains in-frame clones alone and is incomplete. The sample yields roughly 70,000 clones, about 88% seen once. Sequencing was performed on peripheral blood. The origin of the receptors is a man between 65 and 80 years old with acute or convalescent COVID-19. The CDR3 runs from the conserved cysteine through the conserved F or W. The order of the fields is clone size, J gene, D gene, CDR3 length, V gene, CDR3 protein. The D gene is left open where the match is weak. Not all rows give a size; the values are once, few, many and, for expanded clones, a class.

NA TRBJ1-3 NA 15 TRBV5-8 CASSFPGISGNTIYF
NA TRBJ1-5 TRBD1 17 TRBV15 CATSRLGTGKGGQPQHF
few TRBJ1-1 TRBD1 15 TRBV18 CASSPREGAGTEAFF
NA TRBJ1-4 TRBD1 15 TRBV25-1 CASSVRQGAWEKLFF
once TRBJ1-2 NA 15 TRBV2 CASSEGVGGDYGYTF
NA TRBJ1-6 TRBD1 17 TRBV4-1 CASSFRQGSSYNSPLHF
NA TRBJ2-7 TRBD1 15 TRBV7-8 CASSPGQAYSYEQYF
NA TRBJ2-7 NA 14 TRBV29-1 CSVVYGVGSYEQYF
NA TRBJ1-2 TRBD1 16 TRBV5-1 CASSSTGGSLIGGYTF
NA TRBJ1-1 TRBD1 16 TRBV27 CASSNRAGGVNTEAFF
NA TRBJ2-5 NA 14 TRBV5-1 CASSLGQLQETQYF
NA TRBJ2-3 TRBD1 13 TRBV12-3/TRBV12-4 CASTTGDTDTQYF
NA TRBJ1-1 NA 14 TRBV27 CASSRTRVNTEAFF
NA TRBJ2-2 NA 14 TRBV27 CASSPGQNTGELFF
NA TRBJ1-2 NA 15 TRBV4-3 CASSLRGRANYGYTF
NA TRBJ1-1 TRBD1 16 TRBV5-1 CASSPGDRTKNTEAFF
NA TRBJ2-4 NA 17 TRBV9 CASSAPPEGLAKNIQYF
NA TRBJ2-5 NA 14 TRBV18 CASSPGAGFGAQYF
NA TRBJ1-4 TRBD1 14 TRBV19 CASSGRDRGEKLFF
NA TRBJ2-7 NA 12 TRBV19 CASTSGNYEQYF
NA TRBJ2-7 TRBD1 14 TRBV5-1 CASSSGQGDYEQYF
NA TRBJ2-3 NA 15 TRBV9 CASSPRQSNTDTQYF
NA TRBJ2-1 NA 18 TRBV3-1/TRBV3-2 CASSQRSVRGALYNEQFF
once TRBJ1-4 NA 12 TRBV4-1 CASRNAREKLFF
NA TRBJ1-2 TRBD1 16 TRBV6-2/TRBV6-3 CASSSGQGGDYYGYTF
few TRBJ1-6 NA 14 TRBV30 CAWSVQGRNSPLHF
NA TRBJ1-1 NA 12 TRBV19 CASSKGGPEAFF
few TRBJ2-1 TRBD2 15 TRBV7-7 CASSFQLAGDNEQFF
once TRBJ2-7 TRBD1 13 TRBV19 CASSPGQTYEQYF
NA TRBJ1-2 TRBD1 17 TRBV7-9 CASSPRDRGPRPYGYTF
NA TRBJ1-2 NA 18 TRBV27 CASSLTFTGRGSNYGYTF
once TRBJ2-7 NA 13 TRBV7-2 CASSLAGGYEQYF
NA TRBJ2-1 NA 16 TRBV19 CASSIMAVASLNEQFF
NA TRBJ2-7 TRBD2 13 TRBV2 CASSLSGGYEQYF
NA TRBJ2-7 TRBD1 23 TRBV28 CASTQLYNARSPGQAFSSYEQYF
NA TRBJ2-3 TRBD1 15 TRBV5-1 CASSFGTGITDTQYF
NA TRBJ1-2 TRBD1 17 TRBV5-1 CASSLVFGTETNYGYTF